Listed below are T cell receptor beta chains from one sample, sequenced in a study of spatial heterogeneity in lung cancer. TCRdb called the 5' RACE reads again in MiXCR, with one record for every CDR3 protein. The table lists roughly 8,500 distinct CDR3 sequences, around 15% of them singletons. This specimen was normal lung tissue next to the tumor, taken at surgery. These receptors were taken from a male donor with early-stage non-small cell lung cancer. Each CDR3 is given with its conserved first and last residue. The D gene is left open where the match is weak. Size is omitted from some rows. Given values are once, few, many or a class for expanded clones.

TRBD1,many,TRBJ1-2,TRBV7-8,CASSFPGQGAGYTF,TGTGCCAGCAGCTTCCCAGGACAGGGGGCTGGCTACACCTTC
.,.,TRBJ2-7,TRBV19,CASSMAAGGNYEQYF,TGTGCCAGTAGTATGGCGGCAGGTGGGAACTACGAGCAGTACTTC
.,few,TRBJ2-1,TRBV9,CASSVEGVGYNEQFF,TGTGCCAGCAGCGTAGAGGGAGTGGGCTACAATGAGCAGTTCTTC
.,.,TRBJ2-5,TRBV5-8,CASSFDRQETQYF,TGTGCCAGCAGCTTTGACAGACAAGAGACCCAGTACTTC
TRBD2,.,TRBJ2-3,TRBV28,CASSSSGRGIDTQYF,TGTGCCAGCAGTTCCAGCGGGAGGGGGATAGATACGCAGTATTTT
.,.,TRBJ2-1,TRBV20-1,CSVQKADNEQFF,TGCAGTGTTCAGAAGGCGGATAATGAGCAGTTCTTC
.,many,TRBJ1-2,TRBV30,CAWSRGTYGYTF,TGTGCCTGGAGTAGAGGTACCTATGGCTACACCTTC
.,medium-sized,TRBJ1-1,TRBV6-1,CASSDEGNTEAFF,TGTGCCAGCAGTGATGAGGGCAACACTGAAGCTTTCTTT
TRBD1,few,TRBJ2-7,TRBV5-6,CASSLVQGAAYEQYF,TGTGCCAGCAGCTTGGTACAGGGGGCCGCCTACGAGCAGTACTTC
.,.,TRBJ1-6,TRBV3-1,CASSQSGMGGSPLHF,TGTGCCAGCAGCCAATCAGGAATGGGGGGCTCACCCCTCCACTTT
TRBD2,medium-sized,TRBJ2-1,TRBV6-6,CASRSSGGDEQFF,TGTGCCAGCAGGTCTAGCGGGGGGGATGAGCAGTTCTTC
.,medium-sized,TRBJ2-1,TRBV5-6,CASSLTAYNEQFF,TGTGCCAGCAGCTTGACAGCTTACAATGAGCAGTTCTTC
.,medium-sized,TRBJ2-1,TRBV7-2,CASSPQTGRDEQFF,TGTGCCAGCAGCCCTCAGACAGGGAGGGATGAGCAGTTCTTC
.,many,TRBJ2-6,TRBV5-1,CASSFMLQDSGANVLTF,TGCGCCAGCAGCTTTATGCTACAGGACTCTGGGGCCAACGTCCTGACTTTC
.,.,TRBJ2-5,TRBV5-1,CASSLQETQYF,TGCGCCAGCAGCTTACAAGAGACCCAGTACTTC
TRBD1,.,TRBJ2-1,TRBV7-9,CASSSIRGGRNNEQFF,TGTGCCAGCAGCTCCATAAGAGGGGGCCGAAACAATGAGCAGTTCTTC
TRBD1,many,TRBJ1-1,TRBV28,CASSLSRTGALNAFF,TGTGCCAGCAGTTTGTCGAGGACAGGGGCATTGAACGCTTTCTTT
.,medium-sized,TRBJ2-7,TRBV28,CASRKGEGAYEQYF,TGTGCCAGCCGAAAGGGGGAGGGAGCCTACGAGCAGTACTTC
.,.,TRBJ1-2,TRBV9,CASSPTGPDGYTF,TGTGCCAGCAGCCCGACGGGGCCCGATGGCTACACCTTC
TRBD1,few,TRBJ1-2,TRBV20-1,CSAFRGTNYGYTF,TGCAGTGCTTTCAGGGGGACTAACTATGGCTACACCTTC
.,few,TRBJ1-1,TRBV7-9,CASSFAASGTEAFF,TGTGCCAGCAGCTTCGCCGCCTCAGGCACTGAAGCTTTCTTT
TRBD1,few,TRBJ2-7,TRBV20-1,CSAGTGDPYEQYF,TGCAGTGCCGGGACAGGGGACCCCTACGAGCAGTACTTC
.,medium-sized,TRBJ1-4,TRBV6-6,CASSHRETNEKLFF,TGTGCCAGCAGTCACCGGGAGACAAATGAAAAACTGTTTTTT
.,few,TRBJ1-5,TRBV19,CASSIEEGLNQPQHF,TGTGCCAGTAGTATAGAGGAAGGGTTGAATCAGCCCCAGCATTTT
TRBD2,.,TRBJ2-7,TRBV3-1,CASSQVGSGAYEQYF,TGTGCCAGCAGCCAAGTGGGTAGCGGGGCCTACGAGCAGTACTTC
.,few,TRBJ1-5,TRBV19,CATEGGDQPQHF,TGTGCCACCGAAGGCGGAGATCAGCCCCAGCATTTT
.,.,TRBJ2-7,TRBV28,CASSSTVLIYEQYF,TGTGCCAGCAGTTCTACAGTGTTGATCTACGAGCAGTACTTC
.,many,TRBJ1-1,TRBV6-5,CASSYSLNTEAFF,TGTGCCAGCAGTTACTCGTTGAACACTGAAGCTTTCTTT
TRBD1,.,TRBJ2-3,TRBV6-2/TRBV6-3,CASSYSRDRGQGSF,TGTGCCAGCAGTTACTCCCGGGACAGGGGTCAGGGGTCTTTT
.,medium-sized,TRBJ1-1,TRBV28,CASSHGTYLNTEAFF,TGTGCCAGCAGTCATGGCACTTATTTGAACACTGAAGCTTTCTTT
.,medium-sized,TRBJ1-2,TRBV20-1,CSAPPRGVGGYTF,TGCAGTGCTCCACCCCGGGGGGTGGGTGGCTACACCTTC
TRBD1,medium-sized,TRBJ2-4,TRBV11-2,CASRKTGVENIQYF,TGTGCCAGCAGGAAGACAGGGGTGGAAAACATTCAGTACTTC
.,medium-sized,TRBJ2-3,TRBV2,CASSERRPAADTQYF,TGTGCCAGCAGTGAACGGCGGCCGGCGGCAGATACGCAGTATTTT
.,.,TRBJ1-1,TRBV5-4,CASSPRGGTNTEAFF,TGTGCCAGCAGCCCACGCGGGGGGACAAACACTGAAGCTTTCTTT
.,few,TRBJ2-1,TRBV7-2,CASSRGTSNYNEQFF,TGTGCCAGCAGCCGGGGGACCTCGAACTACAATGAGCAGTTCTTC
TRBD1,many,TRBJ1-6,TRBV7-9,CASSLGQGDSPLHF,TGTGCCAGCAGCTTAGGTCAGGGGGATTCACCCCTCCACTTT
.,medium-sized,TRBJ2-5,TRBV5-1,CASSLGSRTQYF,TGCGCCAGCAGCTTGGGCAGTCGGACCCAGTACTTC
TRBD1,medium-sized,TRBJ2-5,TRBV7-2,CASSLDGGTGDGETQYF,TGTGCCAGCAGCTTAGACGGTGGGACAGGGGATGGGGAGACCCAGTACTTC
TRBD1,large,TRBJ1-1,TRBV5-1,CASSSVPGQGWNTEAFF,TGCGCCAGCAGCTCCGTCCCGGGACAGGGGTGGAACACTGAAGCTTTCTTT
.,medium-sized,TRBJ1-2,TRBV9,CASSADSVPPNYGYTF,TGTGCCAGCAGTGCGGACAGTGTACCACCTAACTATGGCTACACCTTC
.,many,TRBJ1-1,TRBV27,CASSSMPIGTEAFF,TGTGCCAGCAGTTCTATGCCGATCGGCACTGAAGCTTTCTTT
.,medium-sized,TRBJ1-1,TRBV12-3/TRBV12-4,CASSPGPSTEAFF,TGTGCCAGCAGCCCTGGCCCGAGCACTGAAGCTTTCTTT
TRBD2,.,TRBJ2-1,TRBV5-8,CASSGGVAGAQAEQFF,TGTGCCAGCAGCGGGGGGGTAGCGGGAGCGCAAGCTGAGCAGTTCTTC
TRBD1,.,TRBJ1-2,TRBV7-8,CASSRRQGGMGYGYTF,TGTGCCAGCAGCCGACGACAGGGTGGGATGGGCTATGGCTACACCTTC
TRBD1,many,TRBJ1-3,TRBV5-1,CASSLAQGTGAGNTIYF,TGCGCCAGCAGCTTGGCCCAAGGGACAGGGGCTGGAAACACCATATATTTT